One T cell receptor beta chain is described in this entry. The sample originates from a study of cytomegalovirus exposure and HLA in healthy donors. V lost 3 bases, J lost 7 bases, and 16 bases lay in between. The CDR3 has 15 amino acids. Per the germline V gene, CDR1 is LNHNV and CDR2 is YYDKDF (reference sequence). PCR was performed using 60 Vbeta and 13 Jbeta primers. This table comes from immunoSEQ multiplex PCR, and its TCRdb copy is limited to in-frame clones, with some not included. The table has 60,000 to 75,000 clones, roughly 80% seen once. The receptor was derived from a woman in her thirties in good health and CMV-seropositive. This chain connects TRBV15 to TRBJ2-1; D is perhaps TRBD1 (6 bases). Sequenced material: PBMCs. The CDR3 loop is CATSSLRTAPNEQFF. CDR3 sequence (DNA): TGTGCCACCAGCAGCCTTAGGACAGCACCGAATGAGCAGTTCTTC.